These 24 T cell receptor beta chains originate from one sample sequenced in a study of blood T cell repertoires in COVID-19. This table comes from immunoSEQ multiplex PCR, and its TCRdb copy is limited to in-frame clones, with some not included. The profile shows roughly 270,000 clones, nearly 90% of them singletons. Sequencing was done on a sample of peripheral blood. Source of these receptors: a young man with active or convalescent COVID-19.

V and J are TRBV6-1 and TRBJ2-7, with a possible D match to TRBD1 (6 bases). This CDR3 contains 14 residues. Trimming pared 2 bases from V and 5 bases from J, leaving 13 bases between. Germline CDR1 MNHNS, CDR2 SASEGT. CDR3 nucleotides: TGTGCCAGCAGTGAACCCTCAGGGGTCGACGAGCAGTACTTC. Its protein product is CASSEPSGVDEQYF.

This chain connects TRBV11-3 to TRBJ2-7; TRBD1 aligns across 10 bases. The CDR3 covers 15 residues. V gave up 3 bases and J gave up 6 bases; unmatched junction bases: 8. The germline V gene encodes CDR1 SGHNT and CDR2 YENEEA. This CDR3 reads CASSFGGQGFSEQYF. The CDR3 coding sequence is TGTGCCAGCAGCTTCGGGGGACAGGGGTTTTCCGAGCAGTACTTC.

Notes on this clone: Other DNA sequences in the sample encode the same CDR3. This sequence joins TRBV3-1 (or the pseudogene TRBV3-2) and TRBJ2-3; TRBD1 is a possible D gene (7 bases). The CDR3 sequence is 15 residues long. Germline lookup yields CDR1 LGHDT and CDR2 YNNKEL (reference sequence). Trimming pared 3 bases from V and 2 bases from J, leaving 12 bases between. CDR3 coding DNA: TGTGCCAGCAGCCAGGAGGGGGCGTTCACAGATACGCAGTATTTT. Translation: CASSQEGAFTDTQYF.

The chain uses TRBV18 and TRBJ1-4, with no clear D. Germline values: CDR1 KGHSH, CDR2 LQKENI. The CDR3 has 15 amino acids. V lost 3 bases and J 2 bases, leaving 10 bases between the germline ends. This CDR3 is CASSPLGATNEKLFF. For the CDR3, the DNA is TGTGCCAGCTCACCCTTGGGCGCGACTAATGAAAAACTGTTTTTT. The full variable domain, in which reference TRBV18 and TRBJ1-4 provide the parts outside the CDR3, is NAGVMQNPRHLVRRRGQEARLRCSPMKGHSHVYWYRQLPEEGLKFMVYLQKENIIDESGMPKERFSAEFPKEGPSILRIQQVVRGDSAAYFCASSPLGATNEKLFFGSGTQLSVL.

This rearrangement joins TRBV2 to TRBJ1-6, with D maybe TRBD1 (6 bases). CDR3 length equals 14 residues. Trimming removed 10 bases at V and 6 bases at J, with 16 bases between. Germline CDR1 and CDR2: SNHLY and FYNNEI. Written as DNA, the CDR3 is TGTGCCACCTATAAACAGGGCCCTAATTCACCCCTCCACTTT. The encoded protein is CATYKQGPNSPLHF.

CDR3 sequence reads: CASSSTPDSCRGQPQHF. The CDR3 nucleotides read TGTGCCAGCAGCTCAACCCCCGACAGCTGTCGAGGTCAGCCCCAGCATTTT. The chain recombines TRBV11-3 with TRBJ1-5; D may be TRBD1 (5 bases). This CDR3 region has 17 residues. Per germline, CDR1 SGHNT and CDR2 YENEEA. Trimming took off 4 bases at V and 6 bases at J, with 22 bases between the two ends.

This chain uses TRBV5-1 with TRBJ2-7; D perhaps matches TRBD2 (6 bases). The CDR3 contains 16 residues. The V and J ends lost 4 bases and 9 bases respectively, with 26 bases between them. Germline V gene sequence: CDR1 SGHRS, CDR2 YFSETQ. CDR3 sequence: CASSVGLRDWPQGQYF. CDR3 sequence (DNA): TGCGCCAGCAGCGTTGGGCTCCGGGACTGGCCTCAGGGGCAGTACTTC.

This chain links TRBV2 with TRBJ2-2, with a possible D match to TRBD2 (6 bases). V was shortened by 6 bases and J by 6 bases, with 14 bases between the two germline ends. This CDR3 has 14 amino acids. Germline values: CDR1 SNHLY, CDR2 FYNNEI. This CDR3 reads CASSPGGTSGELFF. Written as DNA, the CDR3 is TGTGCCAGCAGCCCTGGGGGGACCTCCGGGGAGCTGTTTTTT.

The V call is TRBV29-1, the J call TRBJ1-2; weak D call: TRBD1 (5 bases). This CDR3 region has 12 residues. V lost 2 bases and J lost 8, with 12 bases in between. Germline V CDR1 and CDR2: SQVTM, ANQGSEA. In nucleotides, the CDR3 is TGCAGCGTTGAAAGCGGGGCCGTGGGCTACACCTTC. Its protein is CSVESGAVGYTF.

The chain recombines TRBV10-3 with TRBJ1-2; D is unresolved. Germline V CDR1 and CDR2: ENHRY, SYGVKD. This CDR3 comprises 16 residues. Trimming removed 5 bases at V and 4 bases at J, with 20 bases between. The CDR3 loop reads CAISYDRGNSGYGYTF. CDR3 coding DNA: TGTGCCATCAGTTACGATCGGGGAAATTCGGGCTATGGCTACACCTTC.

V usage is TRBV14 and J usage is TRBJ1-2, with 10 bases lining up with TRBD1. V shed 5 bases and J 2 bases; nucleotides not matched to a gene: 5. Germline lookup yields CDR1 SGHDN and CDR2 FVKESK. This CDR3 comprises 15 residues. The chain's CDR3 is CASSFRDRGNYGYTF. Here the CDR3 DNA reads TGTGCCAGCAGCTTCCGGGACAGGGGAAACTATGGCTACACCTTC.

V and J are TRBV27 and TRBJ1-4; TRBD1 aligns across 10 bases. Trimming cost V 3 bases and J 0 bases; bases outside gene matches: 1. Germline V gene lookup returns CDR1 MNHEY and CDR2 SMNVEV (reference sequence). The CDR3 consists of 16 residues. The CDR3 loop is CASSFGTGATNEKLFF. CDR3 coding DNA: TGTGCCAGCAGTTTCGGGACAGGGGCAACTAATGAAAAACTGTTTTTT.

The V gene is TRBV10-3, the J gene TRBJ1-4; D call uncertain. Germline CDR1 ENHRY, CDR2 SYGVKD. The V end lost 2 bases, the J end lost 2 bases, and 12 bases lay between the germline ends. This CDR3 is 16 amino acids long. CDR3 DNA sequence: TGTGCCATCAGTGAGGCACACATCGGGACTAATGAAAAACTGTTTTTT. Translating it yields CAISEAHIGTNEKLFF.

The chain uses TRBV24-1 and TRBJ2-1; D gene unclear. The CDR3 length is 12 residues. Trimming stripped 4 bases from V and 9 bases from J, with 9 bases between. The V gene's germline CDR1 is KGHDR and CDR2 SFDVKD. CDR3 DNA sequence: TGTGCCACCAGTGACCCTTTCGGTGAGCAGTTCTTC. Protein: CATSDPFGEQFF.

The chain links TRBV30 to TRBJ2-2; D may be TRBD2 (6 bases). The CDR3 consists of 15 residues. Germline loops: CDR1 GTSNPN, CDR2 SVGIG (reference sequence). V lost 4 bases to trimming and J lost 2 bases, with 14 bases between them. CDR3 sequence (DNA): TGTGCCTGGATCTCGGGACTCGACAACACCGGGGAGCTGTTTTTT. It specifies CAWISGLDNTGELFF.

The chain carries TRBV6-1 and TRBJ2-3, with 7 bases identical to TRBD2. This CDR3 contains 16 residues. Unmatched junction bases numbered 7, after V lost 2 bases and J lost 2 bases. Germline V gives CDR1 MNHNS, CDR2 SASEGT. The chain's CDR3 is CASSEIGAGATDTQYF. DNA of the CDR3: TGTGCCAGCAGTGAAATAGGCGCGGGAGCCACAGATACGCAGTATTTT.

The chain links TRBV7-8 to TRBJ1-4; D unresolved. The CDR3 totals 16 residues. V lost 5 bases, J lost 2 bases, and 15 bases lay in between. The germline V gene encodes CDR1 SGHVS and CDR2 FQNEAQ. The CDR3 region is CASSLRPRGTNEKLFF. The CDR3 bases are TGTGCCAGCAGCCTAAGACCCCGCGGCACTAATGAAAAACTGTTTTTT.

The DNA of the CDR3 is TGTGCCAGCAGCCCAATGCAGGACTATGGCTACACCTTC. This translates into CASSPMQDYGYTF. The V gene is TRBV5-6, the J gene TRBJ1-2, with unresolved D. Between the trimmed V and J ends, which lost 4 bases and 3 bases, there was a span of 10 bases. CDR3 length equals 13 residues. From germline, CDR1 is SGHDT and CDR2 YYEEEE.

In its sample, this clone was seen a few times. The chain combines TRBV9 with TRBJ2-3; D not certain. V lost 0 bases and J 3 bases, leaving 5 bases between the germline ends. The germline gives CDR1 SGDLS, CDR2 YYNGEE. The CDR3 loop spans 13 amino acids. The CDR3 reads CASSVARTDTQYF. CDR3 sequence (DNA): TGTGCCAGCAGCGTAGCTCGGACAGATACGCAGTATTTT.

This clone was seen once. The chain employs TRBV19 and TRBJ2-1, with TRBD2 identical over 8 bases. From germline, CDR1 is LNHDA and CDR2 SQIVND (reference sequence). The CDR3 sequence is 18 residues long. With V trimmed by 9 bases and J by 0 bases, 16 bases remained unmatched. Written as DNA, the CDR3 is TGTGCCAGCACCATCGATGGGGCGGGGGGCCTCTCCTACAATGAGCAGTTCTTC. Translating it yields CASTIDGAGGLSYNEQFF. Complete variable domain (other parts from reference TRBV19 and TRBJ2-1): DGGITQSPKYLFRKEGQNVTLSCEQNLNHDAMYWYRQDPGQGLRLIYYSQIVNDFQKGDIAEGYSVSREKKESFPLTVTSAQKNPTAFYLCASTIDGAGGLSYNEQFFGPGTRLTVL.

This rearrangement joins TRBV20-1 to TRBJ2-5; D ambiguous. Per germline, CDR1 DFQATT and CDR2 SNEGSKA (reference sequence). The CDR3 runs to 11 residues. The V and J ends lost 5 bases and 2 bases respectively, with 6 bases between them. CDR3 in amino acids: CSAVTQETQYF. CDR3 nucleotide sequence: TGCAGTGCTGTGACTCAAGAGACCCAGTACTTC.

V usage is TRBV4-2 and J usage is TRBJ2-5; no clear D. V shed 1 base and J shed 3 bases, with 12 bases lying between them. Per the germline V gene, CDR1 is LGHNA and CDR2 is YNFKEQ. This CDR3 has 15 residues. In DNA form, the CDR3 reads TGTGCCAGCAGCCAAGGCTCGTTAGTAGAAGAGACCCAGTACTTC. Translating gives CASSQGSLVEETQYF.

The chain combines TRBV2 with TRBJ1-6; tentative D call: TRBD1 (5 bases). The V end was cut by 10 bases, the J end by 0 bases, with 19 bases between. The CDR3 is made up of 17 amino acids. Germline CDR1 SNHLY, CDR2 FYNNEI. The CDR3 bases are TGTGCCACCTTCAAAGACAGAGCCCACTCCTATAATTCACCCCTCCACTTT. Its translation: CATFKDRAHSYNSPLHF.

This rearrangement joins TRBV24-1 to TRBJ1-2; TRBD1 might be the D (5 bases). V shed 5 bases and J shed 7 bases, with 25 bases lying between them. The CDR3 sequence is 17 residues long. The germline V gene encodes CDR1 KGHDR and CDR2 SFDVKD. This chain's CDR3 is CATSAAVGTPPSFGYTF. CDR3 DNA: TGTGCCACCAGTGCCGCAGTCGGGACTCCCCCTTCGTTTGGCTACACCTTC.